This passage covers 13 T cell receptor beta chains from one sample sequenced in a study of T-cell reconstitution after alpha-beta-depleted transplantation in children. For TCRbeta, the library was prepared with unique molecular identifiers. TCRdb reanalysed the PCR reads using MiXCR and keeps one entry per CDR3 protein. The sample includes 490,000 or so distinct CDR3 sequences, more than 9% seen only once; the top ten take around 2%. This sample comprised PBMCs, obtained before TCRalphabeta/CD19-depleted stem cell transplant. The receptor source for this set is a child younger than 10 with inherited bone marrow failure, due to receive a stem cell transplant.

This clonotype was found many times. V usage is TRBV4-3 and J usage is TRBJ2-7; 10 bases match TRBD1. The CDR3 length is 15 residues. Germline V CDR1 and CDR2: LGHNA, YSLEER. With 1 base clipped from V and 3 bases from J, the junction kept 3 bases outside the gene matches. This CDR3 is CASSQGQGAHYEQYF. The CDR3 DNA sequence: TGCGCCAGCAGCCAAGGACAGGGGGCTCACTACGAGCAGTACTTC.

The rearrangement links TRBV9 to TRBJ2-1, with 7 bases aligning to TRBD2. Germline CDR1 is SGDLS and CDR2 is YYNGEE. The V segment lost 1 base and the J segment 4 bases; nucleotides outside the gene matches: 5. The CDR3 length is 15 residues. The CDR3 protein is CASSVRAGDYNEQFF. In nucleotides, the CDR3 is TGTGCCAGCAGCGTAAGGGCGGGAGATTACAATGAGCAGTTCTTC.

The rearrangement links TRBV4-2 to TRBJ2-1; 7 bases are a match to TRBD2. This CDR3 has 18 amino acids. Unmatched junction bases numbered 18, after V lost 10 bases and J lost 0 bases. The V gene's germline CDR1 is LGHNA and CDR2 YNFKEQ. CDR3 DNA: TGTGCCATGGGCCCCGGGCTAGCGGAACAATACTCCTACAATGAGCAGTTCTTC. It specifies CAMGPGLAEQYSYNEQFF.

This clonotype was counted ten times or more. The chain links TRBV29-1 to TRBJ2-1; the D is unclear. Germline assignment: CDR1 SQVTM and CDR2 ANQGSEA. The V and J ends lost 7 bases and 3 bases respectively, with 7 bases between them. The CDR3 loop spans 11 amino acids. CDR3 amino acids: CSGGLYNEQFF. CDR3 nucleotide sequence: TGCAGCGGGGGTCTCTACAATGAGCAGTTCTTC.

This clonotype appeared a few times. J is TRBJ2-5 and V is TRBV7-2; no firm D call. The CDR3 is made up of 16 amino acids. Germline values: CDR1 SGHTA, CDR2 FQGNSA. V gave up 2 bases and J gave up 1 base, with 14 bases separating them. CDR3 loop: CASSLLGRPPQETQYF. The CDR3 DNA reads TGTGCCAGCAGCTTATTAGGACGACCTCCCCAAGAGACCCAGTACTTC.

This clonotype was detected many times. CDR3 nucleotide sequence: TGTGCCAGCAGCCGCCGAGGAGGTAGCACTGAAGCTTTCTTT. It translates to CASSRRGGSTEAFF. The chain joins TRBV3-1 to TRBJ1-1; D is unresolved. Germline V CDR1 and CDR2: LGHDT, YNNKEL (reference sequence). The CDR3 totals 14 residues. Deletions cut 4 bases from V and 4 bases from J, with 13 bases between.

This clonotype showed up many times. The J gene is TRBJ1-1, the V gene TRBV12-3 or TRBV12-4; 8 nucleotides line up with TRBD1. J was trimmed by 0 bases and V by 6 bases; bases with no gene match: 3. The length of the CDR3 is 14 residues. CDR3 DNA sequence: TGTGCCAGCAGAGAACAGGGGGTGAACACTGAAGCTTTCTTT. Amino acids: CASREQGVNTEAFF.

The table lists this clonotype with many counts. This sequence joins TRBV7-2 and TRBJ2-3; the D gene is possibly TRBD2 (6 bases). This CDR3 spans 16 amino acids. CDR1 and CDR2 (germline): SGHTA, FQGNSA. V lost 7 bases, J lost 2 bases, and 19 bases lay in between. CDR3 sequence reads: CASTLVRLANTDTQYF. Here the CDR3 DNA reads TGTGCCAGCACCCTGGTTAGGCTAGCGAACACAGATACGCAGTATTTT. Using reference TRBV7-2 and TRBJ2-3 for the parts outside the CDR3, the full variable domain is GAGVSQSPSNKVTEKGKDVELRCDPISGHTALYWYRQSLGQGLEFLIYFQGNSAPDKSGLPSDRFSAERTGGSVSTLTIQRTQQEDSAVYLCASTLVRLANTDTQYFGPGTRLTVL.

This clonotype was picked up one time. One base away lies a much larger clone, so this may be a sequencing read error. The V gene is TRBV12-3 or TRBV12-4, the J gene TRBJ2-3; D tentatively reads TRBD1 or TRBD2 (6 bases each). The CDR3 sequence is 15 residues long. The CDR3 here is CASSLRGTSTDTQFF. The DNA of the CDR3 is TGTGCCAGCAGTTTACGGGGGACAAGCACAGATACGCAGTTTTTT.

The table lists this clonotype with many counts. The rearrangement joins TRBV29-1 to TRBJ2-5; perhaps TRBD1 as D (5 bases). Between the trimmed V and J ends, which lost 4 bases and 5 bases, there was a span of 14 bases. The germline V gene encodes CDR1 SQVTM and CDR2 ANQGSEA. The CDR3 sequence is 13 residues long. The CDR3 DNA reads as TGCAGCGTTGGACAGTTGTTTCTGGAGACCCAGTACTTC. Amino acids: CSVGQLFLETQYF.

This clonotype was seen many times. The V gene is TRBV27, the J gene TRBJ1-1; 7 bases line up with TRBD1. Germline trimming cut 6 bases from V and 4 bases from J; bases unmatched to any gene: 8. Per the germline V gene, CDR1 is MNHEY and CDR2 is SMNVEV (reference sequence). The CDR3 sequence is 14 residues long. CDR3 coding DNA: TGTGCCAGCAGGCCTAGGGCAGGGGGCACTGAAGCTTTCTTT. Translating gives CASRPRAGGTEAFF.

This clonotype was observed a handful of times. The chain couples TRBV7-9 to TRBJ2-2; 15 nucleotides line up with TRBD2. Germline V gene lookup returns CDR1 SEHNR and CDR2 FQNEAQ (reference sequence). This CDR3 comprises 17 residues. V trimming: 5 bases; J trimming: 6 bases; junction bases outside the gene matches: 7. The CDR3: CASSVGTSGRHSGELFF. The CDR3 region has the DNA TGTGCCAGCAGCGTCGGGACTAGCGGGAGGCACTCCGGGGAGCTGTTTTTT. The full variable domain, its missing parts supplied by reference TRBV7-9 and TRBJ2-2, is DTGVSQNPRHKITKRGQNVTFRCDPISEHNRLYWYRQTLGQGPEFLTYFQNEAQLEKSRLLSDRFSAERPKGSFSTLEIQRTEQGDSAMYLCASSVGTSGRHSGELFFGEGSRLTVL.

The table lists this clonotype with a few counts. V and J are TRBV30 and TRBJ2-1; 7 bases map to TRBD2. The V gene end was trimmed by 3 bases and the J gene end by 4 bases; junction bases not matched to a gene: 12. CDR3 length equals 16 residues. Germline V gives CDR1 GTSNPN, CDR2 SVGIG (reference sequence). The CDR3 region has the DNA TGTGCCTGGAGCGCCATTACTAGCGCAATTTACAATGAGCAGTTCTTC. This encodes CAWSAITSAIYNEQFF.